This is a list of T cell receptor beta chains from one sample in a study of T cell responses to AZD1222 COVID-19 vaccine. Profiling relied on immunoSEQ multiplex PCR, and the TCRdb table lists in-frame clones only, not all of them. The sample contains some 110,000 clones, 80% to 85% of which appear only once. The sample in question was peripheral blood, obtained on day 0 of AZD1222 vaccination. The source of these receptors is an adult in good health. The CDR3 runs from the conserved cysteine through the conserved F or W. A D gene is named only where the DNA matches it firmly. The size entry is marked missing in some rows and otherwise reads once, few, many or a size class.

NA	TRBV27	TRBD2	TRBJ2-1	TGTGCCAGCAGATGGGGGGGTGAGCAGTTCTTC	CASRWGGEQFF
NA	TRBV2	NA	TRBJ2-7	TGTGCCACCCGGGAATCTTTCGGGCCGTACGAGCAGTACTTC	CATRESFGPYEQYF
NA	TRBV28	TRBD1	TRBJ2-5	TGTGCCAGCAGTTCTCCGACAGGGGGCCAAGAGACCCAGTACTTC	CASSSPTGGQETQYF
NA	TRBV19	NA	TRBJ2-1	TGTGCCAGTAGTACAGGTTACTCCTACAATGAGCAGTTCTTC	CASSTGYSYNEQFF
NA	TRBV18	TRBD1	TRBJ1-5	TGTGCCAGCTCACCAGGACAGGGGGCGTATAGCAATCAGCCCCAGCATTTT	CASSPGQGAYSNQPQHF
NA	TRBV28	NA	TRBJ2-7	TGTGCCAGCAGTTTAGGAGGGTTATACGAGCAGTACTTC	CASSLGGLYEQYF
few	TRBV6-5	NA	TRBJ2-6	TGTGCCACCTCGCTTGAGGGGGCCAACGTCCTGACTTTC	CATSLEGANVLTF
NA	TRBV10-3	TRBD2	TRBJ2-7	TGTGCCATCAGTGAGGCTAGCGGGGATACCTACGAGCAGTACTTC	CAISEASGDTYEQYF
NA	TRBV28	TRBD1	TRBJ1-1	TGTGCCAGCAGTCGGACAGGCCAGCGGAACACTGAAGCTTTCTTT	CASSRTGQRNTEAFF
NA	TRBV9	NA	TRBJ2-1	TGTGCCAGCAGCGTCCTCTCCGGGATTGAGCAGTTCTTC	CASSVLSGIEQFF
NA	TRBV4-1	NA	TRBJ2-7	TGCGCCAGCAGCCAAGGTGCAGGGACCACCTACGAGCAGTACTTC	CASSQGAGTTYEQYF
NA	TRBV28	TRBD1	TRBJ1-5	TGTGCCAGCAGTTGGCCCAGGGGGCAGGGTCAGCCCCAGCATTTT	CASSWPRGQGQPQHF
NA	TRBV19	NA	TRBJ1-2	TGTGCCAGTAGTGGGAGGATGGAAGGCGGCTACACCTTC	CASSGRMEGGYTF
NA	TRBV11-1	TRBD1	TRBJ2-2	TGTGCCAGCAGCTCCTTAGACAGGGGGCAGGTCGGGGAGCTGTTTTTT	CASSSLDRGQVGELFF
once	TRBV7-8	NA	TRBJ1-3	TGTGCCAGCAGCATACAGGGCCCCGGAAACACCATATATTTT	CASSIQGPGNTIYF
NA	TRBV19	NA	TRBJ2-2	TGTGCCAGTTCCAAGTTTTCGGGGGGACAGACCGGGGAGCTGTTTTTT	CASSKFSGGQTGELFF
NA	TRBV7-6	NA	TRBJ2-7	TGTGCCAGCAGCCCATCCGCAGGGAGCTCCTACGAGCAGTACTTC	CASSPSAGSSYEQYF
NA	TRBV2	NA	TRBJ2-2	TGTGCCAGCAGGGACTTGGTCACCGGGGAGCTGTTTTTT	CASRDLVTGELFF
NA	TRBV7-9	NA	TRBJ1-1	TGTGCCAGCAGCCCAAACAGCAACACTGAAGCTTTCTTT	CASSPNSNTEAFF